Below, 30 T cell receptor beta chains from the same sample are listed, as sequenced in a study of T cell repertoires in cytomegalovirus infection. Antigen specificity for these receptors is unknown. TCRdb reanalysed the reads using MiXCR and keeps one entry per CDR3 protein. The table records about 830,000 distinct CDR3 sequences, about 31% of them present only once. This specimen was cultured CD8+ T cells from PBMCs, taken from culture after CMV antigen stimulation. All receptors derive from a human donor in good health (CMV status not recorded). Some clones in this sample may be carry-over from other donors' samples.

This clonotype has only a few counts. This chain links TRBV14 with TRBJ2-5; D remains ambiguous. V was clipped by 2 bases and J by 4 bases, with 8 bases between them. CDR3 length: 13 residues. CDR1 and CDR2 (germline): SGHDN, FVKESK. CDR3 coding DNA: TGTGCCAGCAGCCAAAATACCCCAGAGACCCAGTACTTC. Translated, it gives CASSQNTPETQYF.

There are a few counts of this clonotype. The chain employs TRBV10-3 and TRBJ2-1, with D possibly being TRBD1 (6 bases). There are 14 residues in the CDR3. CDR1 and CDR2 from the germline V gene are ENHRY and SYGVKD. The V and J ends lost 3 bases and 2 bases respectively, with 8 bases between them. The CDR3 region has the DNA TGTGCCATCAGTGAAACAGGGCCCTACAATGAGCAGTTCTTC. Translating it yields CAISETGPYNEQFF.

This clonotype was seen repeatedly, ten times or more. The rearrangement uses TRBV7-6 and TRBJ2-1; 13 bases map to TRBD2. The V gene's germline CDR1 is SGHVS and CDR2 FNYEAQ. The ends lost 4 bases at V and 0 bases at J; junction bases unmatched: 3. The CDR3 length is 17 residues. The CDR3 is CASSWTSGGSSYNEQFF. In DNA, the CDR3 is TGTGCCAGCAGCTGGACTAGCGGGGGAAGCTCCTACAATGAGCAGTTCTTC.

Only a few counts were recorded for this clonotype. The J gene is TRBJ2-5, the V gene TRBV12-5; 11 nucleotides agree with TRBD2. This CDR3 has 15 amino acids. CDR1 and CDR2 from the germline V gene are LGHNT and FRNRAP. Losses at the gene ends were 3 bases for V and 4 bases for J; bases not matched to a gene: 4. The CDR3 spells CASGFRLAGRETQYF. The CDR3 DNA follows: TGTGCTAGTGGTTTCCGACTAGCGGGGCGAGAGACCCAGTACTTC.

This clonotype was found a few times. This CDR3 reads CSAPRTVQETQYF. CDR3 in DNA: TGCAGTGCTCCCCGGACTGTTCAAGAGACCCAGTACTTC. V is TRBV20-1 and J is TRBJ2-5, with D possibly matching TRBD2 (5 bases). V dropped 5 bases and J dropped 2 bases, with 12 bases sitting between them. In germline, CDR1 is DFQATT, CDR2 SNEGSKA (reference sequence). This CDR3 is 13 amino acids long.

This clonotype was found a few times. The gene calls are TRBV12-3 or TRBV12-4 and TRBJ1-2, with a possible D match to TRBD1 (6 bases). V lost 5 bases and J lost 5, with 12 bases in between. The CDR3 totals 13 residues. DNA for the CDR3: TGTGCCAGCAGTGCGGACAGCCCGTATGGCTACACCTTC. This codes for CASSADSPYGYTF.

The chain recombines TRBV28 with TRBJ1-1; the D gene is possibly TRBD1 (6 bases). Trimming took 7 bases from V and 5 from J, leaving 17 bases between them. There are 14 residues in the CDR3. From germline, CDR1 is MDHEN and CDR2 SYDVKM. The CDR3 sequence: CASILRGFNTEAFF. The CDR3 nucleotides read TGTGCCAGCATCCTCAGGGGTTTTAATACTGAAGCTTTCTTT.

J is TRBJ2-2 and V is TRBV19; D remains unclear. From germline, CDR1 is LNHDA and CDR2 SQIVND (reference sequence). This CDR3 comprises 16 residues. Trimming stripped 0 bases from V and 6 bases from J, with 14 bases between. The CDR3 DNA follows: TGTGCCAGTAGTATAGACCACTCCCGCGCACCCGGGGAGCTGTTTTTT. Its protein product is CASSIDHSRAPGELFF.

The chain recombines TRBV2 with TRBJ2-3; the D gene is possibly TRBD2 (7 bases). The length of the CDR3 is 14 residues. Germline loops: CDR1 SNHLY, CDR2 FYNNEI. Trimming shortened V by 4 bases and J by 4 bases, and 12 bases separated the two germline ends. Here the CDR3 DNA reads TGTGCCAGCAGTGTTCCGGGGGGCCCAGATACGCAGTATTTT. This codes for CASSVPGGPDTQYF.

The chain couples TRBV6-5 to TRBJ1-1, with 7 bases matching TRBD1. The ends lost 5 bases at V and 1 base at J; junction bases unmatched: 4. The CDR3 is 14 residues long. The germline gives CDR1 MNHEY, CDR2 SVGAGI. CDR3 DNA: TGTGCCAGCAGTAAGACAGGGCAGAACACTGAAGCTTTCTTT. Its translation is CASSKTGQNTEAFF.

This clonotype was detected only a few times. This sequence joins TRBV7-9 and TRBJ1-4; perhaps TRBD1 as D (5 bases). The germline V and J ends were trimmed by 7 bases and 8 bases, with 17 bases remaining between them. The CDR3 length is 14 residues. Germline loops: CDR1 SEHNR, CDR2 FQNEAQ (reference sequence). The CDR3 region has the DNA TGTGCCAGCACCCCTGAGGGGAAGGAAGAAAAACTGTTTTTT. Translated, it gives CASTPEGKEEKLFF.

This clonotype turned up a few times. V gene TRBV6-5 combines with J gene TRBJ1-2, with no clear D. V lost 6 bases to trimming and J lost 3 bases, with 14 bases between them. The CDR3 runs 14 residues. Germline lookup yields CDR1 MNHEY and CDR2 SVGAGI. CDR3 in DNA: TGTGCCAGCAGCCCCGGGCCGGCTTACTATGGCTACACCTTC. Protein: CASSPGPAYYGYTF.

At least ten counts were recorded for this clonotype. CDR3 protein: CASSFIVPGVLGDSNQPQHF. CDR3 nucleotides: TGTGCCAGCAGTTTTATAGTGCCTGGGGTCCTGGGGGATAGCAATCAGCCCCAGCATTTT. This chain uses TRBV12-3 or TRBV12-4 with TRBJ1-5, with D perhaps matching TRBD1 (5 bases). The CDR3 loop spans 20 amino acids. V was pared by 3 bases and J by 0 bases, with 24 bases between.

This chain uses TRBV5-1 with TRBJ2-6; TRBD1 aligns across 8 bases. Germline CDR1 and CDR2: SGHRS and YFSETQ. The CDR3 covers 17 residues. Trimming at V came to 1 base and at J to 0 bases, leaving 3 bases not matched to a gene. CDR3 residues: CASSLTGGSSGANVLTF. The DNA of the CDR3 is TGCGCCAGCAGCTTGACAGGGGGTAGCTCTGGGGCCAACGTCCTGACTTTC.

The table lists this clonotype with a few counts. V usage is TRBV9 and J usage is TRBJ2-3, with D unresolved. CDR1 is SGDLS, CDR2 YYNGEE, per germline. Trimming removed 0 bases from V and 4 bases from J, with 3 bases in between. The CDR3 runs to 12 residues. This CDR3 is CASSVGPDTQYF. CDR3 sequence (DNA): TGTGCCAGCAGCGTAGGGCCAGATACGCAGTATTTT.

This clonotype was seen a handful of times. The V call is TRBV4-1, the J call TRBJ2-7, with 7 bases fitting TRBD1. Germline V gives CDR1 MGHRA, CDR2 YSYEKL. With V trimmed by 1 base and J by 0 bases, 6 bases remained unmatched. This CDR3 has 16 residues. CDR3 region: CASSQVWGQLSYEQYF. CDR3 nucleotides: TGCGCCAGCAGCCAAGTTTGGGGACAGCTCTCCTACGAGCAGTACTTC.

This clonotype appeared a few times. The chain combines TRBV2 with TRBJ1-5; D is unresolved. Germline CDR1 SNHLY, CDR2 FYNNEI. The CDR3 has 14 amino acids. Between the trimmed V and J ends, which lost 6 bases and 10 bases, there was a span of 19 bases. The CDR3 nucleotides read TGTGCCAGCAGCCCCTCGAAGAAAAATCTCCCCCAGCATTTT. Translating gives CASSPSKKNLPQHF.

This chain joins TRBV2 and TRBJ1-2; TRBD1 aligns across 8 bases. The CDR3 is 13 amino acids. Germline V gene lookup returns CDR1 SNHLY and CDR2 FYNNEI. The ends lost 10 bases at V and 2 bases at J; junction bases unmatched: 6. CDR3 DNA: TGTGCCAAAGACAGGGGTTGGAACTATGGCTACACCTTC. Protein product: CAKDRGWNYGYTF.

The chain joins TRBV2 to TRBJ2-5, with D possibly being TRBD1 or TRBD2 (5 bases each). CDR1 and CDR2 from the germline V gene are SNHLY and FYNNEI. Trimming shortened V by 3 bases and J by 5 bases, and 10 bases separated the two germline ends. The length of the CDR3 is 13 residues. This chain's CDR3 is CASSEGPGETQYF. Written as DNA, the CDR3 is TGTGCCAGCAGTGAGGGACCCGGGGAGACCCAGTACTTC.

This clonotype was counted at least ten times. The V call is TRBV7-6, the J call TRBJ2-6; 8 bases are a match to TRBD1. Losses at the gene ends were 5 bases for V and 0 bases for J; bases not matched to a gene: 9. Germline assignment: CDR1 SGHVS and CDR2 FNYEAQ. The CDR3 runs 18 residues. The CDR3 nucleotides read TGTGCCAGCAGCCCGGCAGGGGGCCTGCTCTCTGGGGCCAACGTCCTGACTTTC. It yields the protein CASSPAGGLLSGANVLTF.

A few counts support this clonotype. The chain uses TRBV18 and TRBJ1-1, with 7 nucleotides matching TRBD1. Germline V gene data show CDR1 as KGHSH and CDR2 as LQKENI. V lost 4 bases to trimming and J lost 7 bases; unmatched junction nucleotides: 0. This CDR3 region has 11 residues. CDR3 nucleotide sequence: TGTGCCAGCTCACGGGACAGTGAAGCTTTCTTT. Translated: CASSRDSEAFF. The variable domain in full, completed from reference TRBV18 and TRBJ1-1, reads NAGVMQNPRHLVRRRGQEARLRCSPMKGHSHVYWYRQLPEEGLKFMVYLQKENIIDESGMPKERFSAEFPKEGPSILRIQQVVRGDSAAYFCASSRDSEAFFGQGTRLTVV.

This clonotype has only a few counts. The chain uses TRBV29-1 and TRBJ2-1; D call uncertain. This CDR3 has 18 residues. V lost 8 bases and J lost 2, with 28 bases in between. Germline assignment: CDR1 SQVTM and CDR2 ANQGSEA. CDR3 sequence reads: CSSVEVPSQPVTYNEQFF. CDR3 DNA: TGCAGCAGCGTTGAAGTCCCGAGCCAGCCTGTTACCTACAATGAGCAGTTCTTC.

This chain uses TRBV6-6 with TRBJ2-7; possibly TRBD1 for D (6 bases). With 0 bases removed from V and 3 bases from J, the gap between germline ends came to 9 bases. The CDR3 is 14 residues long. Per the germline V gene, CDR1 is MNHNY and CDR2 is SVGAGI (reference sequence). CDR3 sequence: CASSYSNRDYEQYV. Written as DNA, the CDR3 is TGTGCCAGCAGTTACTCGAACAGGGACTACGAGCAGTACGTC.

The V and J genes are TRBV2 and TRBJ2-1, with TRBD2 matching 9 bases. The V segment lost 4 bases and the J segment 4 bases; nucleotides outside the gene matches: 5. Germline lookup yields CDR1 SNHLY and CDR2 FYNNEI. This CDR3 has 15 amino acids. CDR3 DNA sequence: TGTGCCAGCAGTGTAATAGCGGGAGTATACAATGAGCAGTTCTTC. Amino acids: CASSVIAGVYNEQFF.

The CDR3 region is CASSQDMGSPQPQHF. CDR3 sequence (DNA): TGCGCCAGCAGCCAAGATATGGGATCACCTCAGCCCCAGCATTTT. The chain joins TRBV4-1 to TRBJ1-5; D is ambiguous. The germline gives CDR1 MGHRA, CDR2 YSYEKL. This CDR3 spans 15 amino acids. V was pared by 0 bases and J by 6 bases, with 12 bases between.

J is TRBJ2-7 and V is TRBV28, with D possibly matching TRBD2 (5 bases). V was pared by 2 bases and J by 0 bases, with 17 bases between. This CDR3 comprises 17 residues. Germline V gives CDR1 MDHEN, CDR2 SYDVKM. The CDR3: CASSLGTYIRGSYEQYV. The CDR3, as DNA: TGTGCCAGCAGTTTAGGAACGTATATTCGGGGCTCCTACGAGCAGTACGTC.

This clonotype was picked up a small number of times. The V and J genes are TRBV7-9 and TRBJ2-5; D is possibly TRBD2 (6 bases). This CDR3 is built from 15 residues. V was pared by 6 bases and J by 4 bases, with 18 bases between. Germline V gives CDR1 SEHNR, CDR2 FQNEAQ (reference sequence). The chain's CDR3 is CASSYRLGGGETQYF. In DNA form, the CDR3 reads TGTGCCAGCAGTTACCGACTAGGAGGAGGAGAGACCCAGTACTTC.

This chain uses TRBV28 with TRBJ2-2; D tentatively fits TRBD1 or TRBD2 (6 bases each). The CDR3 is made up of 19 amino acids. CDR1 and CDR2 (germline): MDHEN, SYDVKM. Trimming shortened V by 1 base and J by 0 bases, and 18 bases separated the two germline ends. CDR3 in DNA: TGTGCCAGCAGTTTATCCTCGGTGCCGGGGGCGACGAACACCGGGGAGCTGTTTTTT. This encodes CASSLSSVPGATNTGELFF. Filled out from reference TRBV28 and TRBJ2-2, the complete variable domain reads DVKVTQSSRYLVKRTGEKVFLECVQDMDHENMFWYRQDPGLGLRLIYFSYDVKMKEKGDIPEGYSVSREKKERFSLILESASTNQTSMYLCASSLSSVPGATNTGELFFGEGSRLTVL.

This clonotype turned up a few times. V is TRBV6-1 and J is TRBJ1-2; 11 nucleotides match TRBD1. The CDR3 length is 14 residues. V was pared by 6 bases and J by 7 bases, with 7 bases of the junction left unmatched. The V gene's germline CDR1 is MNHNS and CDR2 SASEGT. The CDR3: CASRAGTGGSGYTF. Written as DNA, the CDR3 is TGTGCCAGCAGAGCCGGGACAGGGGGGAGTGGCTACACCTTC.

This clonotype showed up just a few times. This sequence joins TRBV7-9 and TRBJ2-7; D perhaps matches TRBD1 (6 bases). This CDR3 contains 12 residues. Germline values: CDR1 SEHNR, CDR2 FQNEAQ (reference sequence). V dropped 8 bases and J dropped 3 bases, with 11 bases sitting between them. The CDR3, as DNA: TGTGCCAGCGGGTGGGACAACTACGAGCAGTACGTC. It translates to CASGWDNYEQYV.